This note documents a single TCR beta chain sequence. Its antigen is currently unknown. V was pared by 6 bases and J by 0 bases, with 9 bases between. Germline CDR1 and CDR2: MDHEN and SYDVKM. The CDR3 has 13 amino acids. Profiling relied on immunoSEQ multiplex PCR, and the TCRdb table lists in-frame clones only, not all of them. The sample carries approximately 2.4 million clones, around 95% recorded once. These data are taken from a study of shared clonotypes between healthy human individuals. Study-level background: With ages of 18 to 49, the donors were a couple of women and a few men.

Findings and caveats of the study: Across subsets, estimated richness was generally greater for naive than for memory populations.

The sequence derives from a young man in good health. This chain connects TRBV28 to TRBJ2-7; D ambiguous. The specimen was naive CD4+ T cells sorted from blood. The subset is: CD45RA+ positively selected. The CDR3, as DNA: TGTGCCAGCAGGGATCAACACTCCTACGAGCAGTACTTC. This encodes CASRDQHSYEQYF.